This TCR beta chain comes out of a study of beta chain features in type 1 diabetes. This CDR3 contains 16 residues. The investigators reverse transcribed all of the isolated RNA, so they sequenced expressed TCRB transcripts. Some clones are missing from TCRdb's copy, which holds only in-frame ones; the method was immunoSEQ multiplex PCR. This sample carries about 250,000 clones, roughly 14% of them seen once, and the ten largest clones take around 0.026%. The sequencing input was naive CD4+ T cells from blood. The TCR originated in a woman between 40 and 50 years old in good health. J is TRBJ2-2 and V is TRBV21-1; TRBD1 reflects the table's D call only, with no check against the DNA. TRBV21-1 counts as a pseudogene. CDR3 in DNA: TGTGCCAGCAGCAAAGGGAGACAGGAACTAAGCGGGGAGCTGTTTTTT. It is translated as CASSKGRQELSGELFF.